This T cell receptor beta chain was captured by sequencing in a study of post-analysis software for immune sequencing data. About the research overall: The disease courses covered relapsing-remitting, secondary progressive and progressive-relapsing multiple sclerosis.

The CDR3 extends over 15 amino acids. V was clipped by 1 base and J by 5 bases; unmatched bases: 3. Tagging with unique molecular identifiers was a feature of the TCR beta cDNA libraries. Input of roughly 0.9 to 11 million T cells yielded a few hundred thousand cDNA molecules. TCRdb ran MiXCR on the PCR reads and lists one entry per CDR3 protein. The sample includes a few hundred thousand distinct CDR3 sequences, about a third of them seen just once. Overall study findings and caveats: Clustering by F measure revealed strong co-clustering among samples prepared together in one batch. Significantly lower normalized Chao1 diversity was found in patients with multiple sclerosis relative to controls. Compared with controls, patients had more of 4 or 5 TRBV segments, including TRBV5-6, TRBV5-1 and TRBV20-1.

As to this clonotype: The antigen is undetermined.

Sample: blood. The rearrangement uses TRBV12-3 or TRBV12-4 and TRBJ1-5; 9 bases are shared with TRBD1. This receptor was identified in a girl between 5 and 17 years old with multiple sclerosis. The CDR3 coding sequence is TGTGCCAGCAGTTTAGGACAGGGGGTTTATCAGCCCCAGCATTTT. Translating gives CASSLGQGVYQPQHF.